This T cell receptor beta chain was observed in a study of cytomegalovirus exposure and HLA in healthy donors. Looking at the study overall: Out of about 180 million T cells, an earlier analysis found more than 95 million unique TCR beta sequences in total.

The V end was cut by 2 bases, the J end by 7 bases, with 9 bases between. Germline CDR1 and CDR2: SGHVS and FQNEAQ. This CDR3 contains 13 residues. It was with 60 Vbeta and 13 Jbeta primers that the PCR ran. The repertoire was sequenced with immunoSEQ multiplex PCR; TCRdb's copy has only in-frame clones and lacks some. The repertoire has 120,000 to 150,000 clones, around 77% of them found once; the top ten carry about 5.3%. Study results and caveats: HLA alleles were associated with 15,000 to 20,000 TCR beta sequences in a later analysis at 0.05 false discovery rate. Accurate predictions that matched the HLA-A and HLA-B alleles of most subjects were reportedly made from TCR beta sequences. The listing of 150 to 200 TCR beta chains classed them as cytomegalovirus-associated.

In the case of this clone: Its cognate antigen is unknown.

The chain links TRBV7-8 to TRBJ1-5, with D possibly matching TRBD1 (6 bases). The clonotype comes from a woman aged 45-59 years in good health and CMV-seronegative. The sample was PBMCs. The CDR3 bases are TGTGCCAGCAGCTTATCGCAGGGGCAGCCCCAGCATTTT. Translated, it gives CASSLSQGQPQHF.